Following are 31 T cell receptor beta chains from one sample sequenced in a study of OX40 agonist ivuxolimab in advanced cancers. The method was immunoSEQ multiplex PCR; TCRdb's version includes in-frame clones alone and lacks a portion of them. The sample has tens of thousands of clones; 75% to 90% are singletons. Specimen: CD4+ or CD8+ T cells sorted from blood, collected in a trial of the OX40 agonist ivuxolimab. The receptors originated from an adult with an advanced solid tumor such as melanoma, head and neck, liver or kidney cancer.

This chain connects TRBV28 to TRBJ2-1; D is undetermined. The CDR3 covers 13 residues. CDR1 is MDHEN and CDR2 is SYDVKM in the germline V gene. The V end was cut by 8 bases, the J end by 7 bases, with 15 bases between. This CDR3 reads CASGEDTVNEQFF. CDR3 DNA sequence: TGTGCCAGCGGTGAGGATACGGTGAATGAGCAGTTCTTC.

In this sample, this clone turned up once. The CDR3 protein is CASSQEGGLGTDTQYF. The CDR3 DNA reads as TGTGCCAGCAGCCAAGAGGGAGGACTAGGGACAGATACGCAGTATTTT. The chain couples TRBV4-2 to TRBJ2-3; TRBD2 matches 7 bases. In germline, CDR1 is LGHNA, CDR2 YNFKEQ. V trimming: 0 bases; J trimming: 3 bases; junction bases outside the gene matches: 6. This CDR3 has 16 amino acids.

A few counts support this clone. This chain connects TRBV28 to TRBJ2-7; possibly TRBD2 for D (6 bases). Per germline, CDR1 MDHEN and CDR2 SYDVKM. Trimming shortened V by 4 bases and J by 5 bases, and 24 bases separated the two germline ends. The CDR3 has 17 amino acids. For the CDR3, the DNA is TGTGCCAGCAGTTCTCCGGCCGCCGGGGGTTCCCTCCACGAGCAGTACTTC. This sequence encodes CASSSPAAGGSLHEQYF.

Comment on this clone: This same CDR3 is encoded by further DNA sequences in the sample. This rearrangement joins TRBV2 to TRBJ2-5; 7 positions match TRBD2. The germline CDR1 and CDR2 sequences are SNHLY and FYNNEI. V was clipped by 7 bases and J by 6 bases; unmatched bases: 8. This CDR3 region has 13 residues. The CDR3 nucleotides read TGTGCCAGCATGGGGTCGGGGGGTCAGACCCAGTACTTC. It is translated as CASMGSGGQTQYF.

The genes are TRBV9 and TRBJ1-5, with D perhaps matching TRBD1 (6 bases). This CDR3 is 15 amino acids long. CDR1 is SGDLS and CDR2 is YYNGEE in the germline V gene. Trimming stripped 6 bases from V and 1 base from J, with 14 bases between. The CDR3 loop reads CASNPQGTSNQPQHF. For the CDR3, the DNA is TGTGCCAGCAATCCACAGGGTACGAGCAATCAGCCCCAGCATTTT.

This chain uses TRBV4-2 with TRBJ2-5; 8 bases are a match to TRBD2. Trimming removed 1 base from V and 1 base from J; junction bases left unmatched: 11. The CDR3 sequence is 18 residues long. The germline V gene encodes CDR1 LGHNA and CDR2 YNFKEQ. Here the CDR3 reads CASSQGASGRVTQETQYF. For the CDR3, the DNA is TGTGCCAGCAGCCAAGGGGCAAGCGGGAGAGTCACCCAAGAGACCCAGTACTTC.

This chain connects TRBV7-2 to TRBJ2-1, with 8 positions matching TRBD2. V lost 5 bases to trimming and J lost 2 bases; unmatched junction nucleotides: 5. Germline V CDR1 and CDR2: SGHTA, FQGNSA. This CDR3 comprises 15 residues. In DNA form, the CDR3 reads TGTGCCAGCAGCAAAGCGGGAGTGGCCTACAATGAGCAGTTCTTC. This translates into CASSKAGVAYNEQFF.

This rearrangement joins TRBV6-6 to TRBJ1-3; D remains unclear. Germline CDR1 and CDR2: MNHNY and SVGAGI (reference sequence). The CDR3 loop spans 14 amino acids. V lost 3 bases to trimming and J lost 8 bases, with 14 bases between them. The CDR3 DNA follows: TGTGCCAGCAGTTATTCTGGTCCAGCGGACACCATATATTTT. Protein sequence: CASSYSGPADTIYF.

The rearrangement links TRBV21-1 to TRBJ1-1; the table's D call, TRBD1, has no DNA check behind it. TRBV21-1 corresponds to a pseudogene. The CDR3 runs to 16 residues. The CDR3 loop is CASSKRAGQGNTEAFF. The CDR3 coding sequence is TGTGCCAGCAGCAAAAGAGCAGGACAGGGGAACACTGAAGCTTTCTTT.

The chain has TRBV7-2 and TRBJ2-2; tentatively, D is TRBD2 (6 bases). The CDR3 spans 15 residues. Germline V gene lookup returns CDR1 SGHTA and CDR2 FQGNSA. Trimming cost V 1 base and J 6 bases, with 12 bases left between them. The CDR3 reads CASSLGLGGAGELFF. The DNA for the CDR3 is TGTGCCAGCAGCTTAGGATTGGGCGGGGCCGGGGAGCTGTTTTTT. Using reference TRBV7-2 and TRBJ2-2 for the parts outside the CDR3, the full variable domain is GAGVSQSPSNKVTEKGKDVELRCDPISGHTALYWYRQSLGQGLEFLIYFQGNSAPDKSGLPSDRFSAERTGGSVSTLTIQRTQQEDSAVYLCASSLGLGGAGELFFGEGSRLTVL.

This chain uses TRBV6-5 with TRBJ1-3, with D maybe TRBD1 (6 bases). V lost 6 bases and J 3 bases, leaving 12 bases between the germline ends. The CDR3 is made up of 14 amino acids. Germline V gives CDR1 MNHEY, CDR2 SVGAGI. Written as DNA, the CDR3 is TGTGCCAGCAGCAGGACAGTCAATGGAAACACCATATATTTT. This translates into CASSRTVNGNTIYF.

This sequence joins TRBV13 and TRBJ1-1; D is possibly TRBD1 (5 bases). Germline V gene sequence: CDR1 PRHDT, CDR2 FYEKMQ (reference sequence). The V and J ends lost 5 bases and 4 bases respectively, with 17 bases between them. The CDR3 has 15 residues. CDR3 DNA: TGTGCCAGCAGCCCCCCTCCCCAGGGAAGCACTGAAGCTTTCTTT. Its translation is CASSPPPQGSTEAFF.

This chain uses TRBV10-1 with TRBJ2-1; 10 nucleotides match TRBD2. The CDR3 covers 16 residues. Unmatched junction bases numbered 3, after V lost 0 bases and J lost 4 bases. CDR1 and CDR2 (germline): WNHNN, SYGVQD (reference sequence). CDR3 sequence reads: CASSESLAGLYNEQFF. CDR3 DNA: TGCGCCAGCAGTGAGTCACTAGCGGGGTTGTACAATGAGCAGTTCTTC.

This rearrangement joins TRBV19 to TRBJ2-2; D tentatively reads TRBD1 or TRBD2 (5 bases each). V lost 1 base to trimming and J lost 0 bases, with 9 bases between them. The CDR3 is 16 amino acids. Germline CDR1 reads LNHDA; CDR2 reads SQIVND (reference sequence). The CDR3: CASSIGGVSNTGELFF. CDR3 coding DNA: TGTGCCAGTAGTATAGGAGGGGTTTCGAACACCGGGGAGCTGTTTTTT.

This CDR3 is CASSSPSGTEDSPLHF. The CDR3 DNA reads TGTGCCAGCAGCTCCCCGTCGGGGACAGAAGATTCACCCCTCCACTTT. The genes are TRBV28 and TRBJ1-6, with TRBD1 matching 7 bases. This CDR3 contains 16 residues. Germline CDR1 and CDR2: MDHEN and SYDVKM. V shed 6 bases, J shed 8 bases, and the junction held 13 bases outside the gene matches.

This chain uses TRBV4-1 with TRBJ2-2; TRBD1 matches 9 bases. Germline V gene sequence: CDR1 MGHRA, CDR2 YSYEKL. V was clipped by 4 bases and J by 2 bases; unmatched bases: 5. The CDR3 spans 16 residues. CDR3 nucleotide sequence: TGCGCCAGCAGCCCGTACAGGGGGCGAAACACCGGGGAGCTGTTTTTT. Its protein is CASSPYRGRNTGELFF.

This CDR3 reads CASSQDGDYGYTF. CDR3 nucleotide sequence: TGCGCCAGCAGCCAAGACGGCGACTATGGCTACACCTTC. The rearrangement joins TRBV4-3 to TRBJ1-2; D call uncertain. The CDR3 is 13 residues long. The ends were cut back, 0 bases at V and 3 bases at J, with 5 bases in the middle. The germline V gene encodes CDR1 LGHNA and CDR2 YSLEER.

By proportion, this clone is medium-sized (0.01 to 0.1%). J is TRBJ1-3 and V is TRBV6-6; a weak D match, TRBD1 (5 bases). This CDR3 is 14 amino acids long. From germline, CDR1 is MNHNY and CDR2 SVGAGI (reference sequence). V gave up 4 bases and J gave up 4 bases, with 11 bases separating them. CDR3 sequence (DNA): TGTGCCAGCAGTTTGGGGGGTGCCGGAAACACCATATATTTT. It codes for CASSLGGAGNTIYF.

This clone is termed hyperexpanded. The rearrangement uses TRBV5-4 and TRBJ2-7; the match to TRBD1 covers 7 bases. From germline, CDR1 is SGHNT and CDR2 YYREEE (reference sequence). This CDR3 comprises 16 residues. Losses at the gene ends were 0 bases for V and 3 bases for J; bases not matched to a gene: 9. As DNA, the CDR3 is TGTGCCAGCAGCTTGGAACCAGGGGGTGATGGCTACGAGCAGTACTTC. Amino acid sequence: CASSLEPGGDGYEQYF. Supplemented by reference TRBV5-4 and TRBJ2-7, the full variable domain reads ETGVTQSPTHLIKTRGQQVTLRCSSQSGHNTVSWYQQALGQGPQFIFQYYREEENGRGNFPPRFSGLQFPNYSSELNVNALELDDSALYLCASSLEPGGDGYEQYFGPGTRLTVT.

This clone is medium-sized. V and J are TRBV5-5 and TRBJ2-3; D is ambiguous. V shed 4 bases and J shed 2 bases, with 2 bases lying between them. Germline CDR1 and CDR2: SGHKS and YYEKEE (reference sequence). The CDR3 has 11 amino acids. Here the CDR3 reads CASSLTDTQYF. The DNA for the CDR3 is TGTGCCAGCAGCCTCACAGATACGCAGTATTTT.

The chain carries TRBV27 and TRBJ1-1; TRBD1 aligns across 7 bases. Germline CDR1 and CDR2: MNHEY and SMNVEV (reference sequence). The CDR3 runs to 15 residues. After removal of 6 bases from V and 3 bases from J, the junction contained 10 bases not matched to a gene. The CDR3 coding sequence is TGTGCCAGCAGCATCCAGGGGGTAAGGGACACTGAAGCTTTCTTT. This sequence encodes CASSIQGVRDTEAFF.

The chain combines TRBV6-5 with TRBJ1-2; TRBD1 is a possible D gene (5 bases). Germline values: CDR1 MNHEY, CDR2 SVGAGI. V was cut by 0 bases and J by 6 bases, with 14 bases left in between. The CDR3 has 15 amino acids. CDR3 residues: CASSYSQGLWDGYTF. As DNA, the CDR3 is TGTGCCAGCAGTTACTCCCAGGGCCTATGGGATGGCTACACCTTC.

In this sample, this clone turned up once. As DNA, the CDR3 is TGTGCCAGCAGTTTCCAGGGTTATAACTATGGCTACACCTTC. Protein product: CASSFQGYNYGYTF. This chain joins TRBV27 and TRBJ1-2; maybe TRBD1 (5 bases). The V gene lost 3 bases and the J gene lost 1 base, with 9 bases spanning the gap. Germline V gene sequence: CDR1 MNHEY, CDR2 SMNVEV (reference sequence). The CDR3 covers 14 residues.

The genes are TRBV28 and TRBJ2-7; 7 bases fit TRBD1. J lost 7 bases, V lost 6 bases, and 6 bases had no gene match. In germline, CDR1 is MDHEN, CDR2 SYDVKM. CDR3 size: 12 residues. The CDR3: CASRDRVREQYF. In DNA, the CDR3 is TGTGCCAGCAGAGACAGGGTACGGGAGCAGTACTTC.

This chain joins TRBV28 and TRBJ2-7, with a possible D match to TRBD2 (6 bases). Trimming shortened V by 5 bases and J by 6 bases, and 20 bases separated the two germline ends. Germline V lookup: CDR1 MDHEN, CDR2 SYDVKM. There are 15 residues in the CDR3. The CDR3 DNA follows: TGTGCCAGCAGTCTACACAGAATCGGGAGTGCCGAGCAGTACGTC. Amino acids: CASSLHRIGSAEQYV.

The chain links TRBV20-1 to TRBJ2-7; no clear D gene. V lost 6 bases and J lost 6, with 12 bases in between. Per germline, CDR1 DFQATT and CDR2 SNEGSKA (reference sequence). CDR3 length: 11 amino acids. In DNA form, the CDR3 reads TGCAGTGCCGGATCTACGGGCGAGCAGTACGTC. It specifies CSAGSTGEQYV.

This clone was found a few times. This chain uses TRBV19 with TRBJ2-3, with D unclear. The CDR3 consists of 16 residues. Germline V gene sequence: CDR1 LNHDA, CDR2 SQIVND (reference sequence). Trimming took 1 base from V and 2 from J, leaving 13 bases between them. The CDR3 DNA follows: TGTGCCAGTAGTATAGTGGTCGATGGGTACACAGATACGCAGTATTTT. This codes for CASSIVVDGYTDTQYF.

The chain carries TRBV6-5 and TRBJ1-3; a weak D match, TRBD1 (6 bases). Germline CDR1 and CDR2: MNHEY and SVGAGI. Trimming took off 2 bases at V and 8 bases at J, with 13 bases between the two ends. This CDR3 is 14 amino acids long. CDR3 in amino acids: CASSYQRGADTIYF. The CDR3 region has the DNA TGTGCCAGCAGTTACCAGCGGGGGGCGGACACCATATATTTT.

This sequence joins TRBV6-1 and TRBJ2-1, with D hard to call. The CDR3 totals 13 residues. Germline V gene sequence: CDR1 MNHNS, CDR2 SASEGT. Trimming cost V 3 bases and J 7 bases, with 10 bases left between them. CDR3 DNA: TGTGCCAGCAGTGATCTCTGGGAAAATGAGCAGTTCTTC. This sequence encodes CASSDLWENEQFF.

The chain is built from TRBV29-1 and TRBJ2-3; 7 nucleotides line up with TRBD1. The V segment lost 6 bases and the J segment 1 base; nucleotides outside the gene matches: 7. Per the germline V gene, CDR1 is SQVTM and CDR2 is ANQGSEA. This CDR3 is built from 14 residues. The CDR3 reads CSVKGTVGTDTQYF. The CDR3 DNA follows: TGCAGCGTCAAAGGGACAGTTGGCACAGATACGCAGTATTTT.

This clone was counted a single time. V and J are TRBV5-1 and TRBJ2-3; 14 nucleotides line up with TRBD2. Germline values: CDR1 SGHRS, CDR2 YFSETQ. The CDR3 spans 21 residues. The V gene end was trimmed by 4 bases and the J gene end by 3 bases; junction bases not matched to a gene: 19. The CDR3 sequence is CASSPKGGTSGSMRATDTQYF. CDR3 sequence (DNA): TGCGCCAGCAGCCCTAAGGGGGGGACTAGCGGGAGTATGAGGGCGACAGATACGCAGTATTTT.